This T cell receptor beta chain stems from a study of blood T cell repertoires in COVID-19 (dated by TCRdb to the early 2020s). Describing the broader study: Samples from collaborators originated in the United States, Italy and Spain and spanned both the acute and convalescent phases of COVID-19. The material from the prospective study consisted of cDNA or gDNA derived from T cells, B-cell-depleted T cells, or PBMCs. Deeply sampled blood TCRbeta repertoires from subjects exposed to, actively infected with, or recovered from COVID-19 were included in the dataset. The repertoires were released in a freely available public database intended as a resource for research on the immune response to SARS-CoV-2. Samples were obtained from the ongoing ImmuneRACE study (first 160 participants) and from about 1,300 subjects provided by 6 global collaborators. A de-identified subject ID, COVID-19 status, age in years and sex were almost always included in the sample metadata. Where available, HLA class I and class II types were taken from metadata supplied by the sample provider and were not determined by assay-based typing. General conclusions and limits of the study: Clinical and demographic metadata were provided uncurated, with the amount varying by source and participant.

Counted from cysteine to phenylalanine, this CDR3 has 16 amino acids. CDR3 DNA is the only sequence kept; it has 48 bases, read in frame from the first base. CDR1 KGHSH and CDR2 LQKENI were looked up in the germline V gene. V loses 3 bases at its end and J loses 7 bases; junction bases beyond the gene matches: 12. TCRbeta CDR3 regions were amplified from genomic DNA using the immunoSEQ Assay, a bias-controlled multiplex PCR. In the original analysis: Nucleated cell counts per sample were estimated from amplification of reference gene primers within the assay. Sequence reads were collapsed and filtered to measure the absolute abundance of every unique TCRbeta CDR3 rearrangement. For each sample, productive Simpson clonality was calculated by taking the square root of Simpson's diversity index across productive rearrangements. In its TCRdb copy, this immuneACCESS table keeps in-frame sequences only and misses some clones. Where compared with another copy, unresolved V genes explain less than half of these, and the others have no known cause. From that table come the V and J calls and clone size; the DNA was used to work out D and trimming. This sample lists over 150,000 clones; 60% to 80% were detected once. The biggest ten clones account for 2.5% to 3.5% of the sample.

Whole blood was collected in K2EDTA tubes by collaborating institutions according to the institutions' own protocols. For TCRbeta analysis, collaborator samples were shipped as frozen whole blood, as isolated PBMCs, or as DNA extracted from either sample type. About this clone: Its recognized antigen is unknown. The input lacks base qualities; no much larger clone sits a single base away.

Sequences were obtained from peripheral blood. The sequence joins TRBV18 to TRBJ2-3; 8 junctional bases match TRBD2. This receptor was identified in a man in his 70s with acute or convalescent COVID-19. The nucleotides read TGTGCCAGCTCACCTTTCAGCGGGAGTACGAGAAATACGCAGTATTTT. This codes for CASSPFSGSTRNTQYF.